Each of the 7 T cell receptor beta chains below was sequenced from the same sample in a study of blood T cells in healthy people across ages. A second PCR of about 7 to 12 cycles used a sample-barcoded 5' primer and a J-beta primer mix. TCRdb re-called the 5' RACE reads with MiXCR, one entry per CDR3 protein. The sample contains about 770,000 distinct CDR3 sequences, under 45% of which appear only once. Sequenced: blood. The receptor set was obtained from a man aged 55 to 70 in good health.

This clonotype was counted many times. In DNA, the CDR3 is TGTGCCACCAGCAGAACCAATACGGGAGGGGGTGGAGAGACCCAGTACTTC. It encodes CATSRTNTGGGGETQYF. The chain employs TRBV15 and TRBJ2-5; 8 bases agree with TRBD2. Germline CDR1 is LNHNV and CDR2 is YYDKDF (reference sequence). The junction had 12 bases not matched to a gene; V was cut back by 2 bases and J by 4 bases. The CDR3 loop spans 17 amino acids.

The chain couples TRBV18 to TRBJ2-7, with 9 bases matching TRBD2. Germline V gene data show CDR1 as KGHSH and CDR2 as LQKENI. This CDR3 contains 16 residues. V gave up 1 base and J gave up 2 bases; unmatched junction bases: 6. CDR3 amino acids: CASSPLSGTSPYEQYF. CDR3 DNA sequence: TGTGCCAGCTCACCACTTTCCGGGACTAGCCCCTACGAGCAGTACTTC.

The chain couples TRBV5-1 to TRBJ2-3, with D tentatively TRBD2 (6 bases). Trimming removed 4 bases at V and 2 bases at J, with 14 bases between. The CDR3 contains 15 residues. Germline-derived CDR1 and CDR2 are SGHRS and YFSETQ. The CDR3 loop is CASSIAGLPTDTQYF. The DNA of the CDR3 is TGCGCCAGCAGCATTGCCGGACTACCCACAGATACGCAGTATTTT. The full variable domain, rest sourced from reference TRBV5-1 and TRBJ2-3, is KAGVTQTPRYLIKTRGQQVTLSCSPISGHRSVSWYQQTPGQGLQFLFEYFSETQRNKGNFPGRFSGRQFSNSRSEMNVSTLELGDSALYLCASSIAGLPTDTQYFGPGTRLTVL.

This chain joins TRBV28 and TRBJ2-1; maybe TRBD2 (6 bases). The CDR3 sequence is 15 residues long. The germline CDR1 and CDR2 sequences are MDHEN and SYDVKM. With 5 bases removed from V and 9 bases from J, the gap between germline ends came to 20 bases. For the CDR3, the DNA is TGTGCCAGCAGTGAAGGCAGCGGGCAAGGTGTTGAGCAGTTCTTC. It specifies CASSEGSGQGVEQFF.

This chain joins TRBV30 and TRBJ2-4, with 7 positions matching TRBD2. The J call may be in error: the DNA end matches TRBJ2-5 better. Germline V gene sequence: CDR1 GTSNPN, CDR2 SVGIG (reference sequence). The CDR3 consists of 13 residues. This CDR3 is CAWRGAAGETQYF. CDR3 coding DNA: TGTGCCTGGAGAGGGGCAGCGGGGGAGACCCAGTACTTC.

The CDR3 loop reads CASSEPLGGYTF. Written as DNA, the CDR3 is TGTGCCAGCAGTGAGCCCCTCGGTGGCTACACCTTC. The chain joins TRBV6-1 to TRBJ1-2, with D uncertain. V shed 3 bases and J shed 7 bases, with 9 bases lying between them. This CDR3 is built from 12 residues. Germline V gives CDR1 MNHNS, CDR2 SASEGT.

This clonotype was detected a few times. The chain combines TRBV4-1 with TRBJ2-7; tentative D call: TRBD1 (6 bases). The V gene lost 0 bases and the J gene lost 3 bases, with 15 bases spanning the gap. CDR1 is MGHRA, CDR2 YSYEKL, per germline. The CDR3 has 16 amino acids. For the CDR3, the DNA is TGCGCCAGCAGCCAAGAGACACTACCGGACAGCTACGAGCAGTACTTC. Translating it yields CASSQETLPDSYEQYF.